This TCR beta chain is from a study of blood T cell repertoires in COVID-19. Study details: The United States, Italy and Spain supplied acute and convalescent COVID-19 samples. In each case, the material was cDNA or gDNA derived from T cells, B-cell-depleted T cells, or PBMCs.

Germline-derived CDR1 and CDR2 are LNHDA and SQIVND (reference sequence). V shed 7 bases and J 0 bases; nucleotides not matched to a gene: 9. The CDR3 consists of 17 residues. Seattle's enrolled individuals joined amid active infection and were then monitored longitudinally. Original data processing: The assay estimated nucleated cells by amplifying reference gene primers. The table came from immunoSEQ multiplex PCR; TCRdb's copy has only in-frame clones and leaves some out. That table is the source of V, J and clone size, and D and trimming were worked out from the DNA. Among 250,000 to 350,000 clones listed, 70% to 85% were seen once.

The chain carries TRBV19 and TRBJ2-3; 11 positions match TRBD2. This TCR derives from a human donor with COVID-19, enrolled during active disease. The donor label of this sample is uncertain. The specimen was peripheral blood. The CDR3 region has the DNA TGTGCCAGTATTGGGGCTAGCGGGAGGATTAGCACAGATACGCAGTATTTT. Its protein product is CASIGASGRISTDTQYF.